This record looks at one TCR beta chain sequence and its context. Its target is not known. The data were taken from a study of cytomegalovirus exposure and HLA in healthy donors. Vbeta (60) and Jbeta (13) primers were used in the PCR. TCRdb keeps only in-frame clones here, not all; method: immunoSEQ multiplex PCR. Among 100,000 to 150,000 clones, around 82% were seen once, and the ten largest hold 1.5% to 2%. The CDR3 extends over 15 amino acids. Looked up from germline, CDR1 is LNHNV and CDR2 is YYDKDF (reference sequence). Trimming took 8 bases from V and 7 from J; bases not matched to a gene: 7. Study-wide results and limits: Researchers had no immune exposure information except CMV serostatus available.

The V gene is TRBV15, the J gene TRBJ2-1; 14 bases match TRBD2. The sample comprised PBMCs. This TCR was sampled from a boy aged 5-17 years in good health and CMV-seronegative. In nucleotides, the CDR3 is TGTGCCACCGAAGGGGGGACTAGCGGGAGTAATGAGCAGTTCTTC. Encoded protein: CATEGGTSGSNEQFF.